One and the same sample provided the 26 T cell receptor beta chains below, sequenced in a study of shared clonotypes between healthy human individuals. Only in-frame clones appear in the TCRdb table, and some are missing; sequencing was by immunoSEQ multiplex PCR. The table includes 600,000 to 800,000 clones, approximately 72% detected once. The sequencing input was memory CD4+ T cells sorted from blood. Subset noted: CD45RA-negative fraction. These TCRs come from a woman between 25 and 40 years old in good health.

The V and J genes are TRBV13 and TRBJ2-3; D is possibly TRBD2 (6 bases). Deletions cut 8 bases from V and 0 bases from J, with 12 bases between. The CDR3 extends over 14 amino acids. Germline V gene data show CDR1 as PRHDT and CDR2 as FYEKMQ (reference sequence). CDR3: CASQSGLSTDTQYF. The DNA of the CDR3 is TGTGCCAGCCAAAGCGGGCTCAGCACAGATACGCAGTATTTT.

The V and J genes are TRBV11-2 and TRBJ1-1; a possible D gene is TRBD1 (5 bases). This CDR3 has 15 residues. Germline values: CDR1 SGHAT, CDR2 FQNNGV. V was trimmed by 1 base and J by 5 bases, leaving 14 bases between them. CDR3 loop: CASSLASGWKTEAFF. Here the CDR3 DNA reads TGTGCCAGCAGCTTAGCTTCAGGGTGGAAGACTGAAGCTTTCTTT.

The rearrangement uses TRBV5-5 and TRBJ1-1, with D possibly matching TRBD1 (5 bases). The germline gives CDR1 SGHKS, CDR2 YYEKEE (reference sequence). The V end was cut by 4 bases, the J end by 3 bases, with 13 bases between. The CDR3 spans 14 residues. The CDR3 sequence: CASSVPGMDTEAFF. DNA for the CDR3: TGTGCCAGCAGCGTCCCAGGGATGGACACTGAAGCTTTCTTT.

There are a few counts of this clone. The CDR3 DNA follows: TGTGCCAGCAGCCCCTCCGGGACAGGGTTCTCTGGAAACACCATATATTTT. It encodes CASSPSGTGFSGNTIYF. V and J are TRBV7-8 and TRBJ1-3, with 9 bases matching TRBD1. Losses at the gene ends were 5 bases for V and 0 bases for J; bases not matched to a gene: 8. From germline, CDR1 is SGHVS and CDR2 FQNEAQ. CDR3 length: 17 residues.

The gene calls are TRBV11-2 and TRBJ2-2; TRBD2 aligns across 14 bases. V shed 5 bases and J 5 bases; nucleotides not matched to a gene: 4. Germline CDR1 and CDR2: SGHAT and FQNNGV. This CDR3 has 16 residues. CDR3 region: CASSKGLAGETGELFF. CDR3 DNA sequence: TGTGCCAGCAGCAAGGGACTAGCGGGAGAAACCGGGGAGCTGTTTTTT.

This clone has a handful of counts. This chain connects TRBV11-2 to TRBJ2-5, with TRBD2 matching over 7 bases. CDR3 length: 14 amino acids. Germline CDR1 reads SGHAT; CDR2 reads FQNNGV. With 4 bases clipped from V and 5 bases from J, the junction kept 7 bases outside the gene matches. CDR3 loop: CASSSSGASETQYF. CDR3 coding DNA: TGTGCCAGCAGCTCGAGCGGGGCTTCGGAGACCCAGTACTTC.

This clone has a single count. CDR3: CASSLLPGTGAGPKGYEQYF. CDR3 in DNA: TGCGCCAGCAGTCTCTTACCCGGGACAGGCGCCGGGCCCAAGGGCTACGAGCAGTACTTC. The chain combines TRBV23-1 with TRBJ2-7, with 8 bases matching TRBD1. TRBV23-1 carries the ORF label, with uncertain function. With V trimmed by 4 bases and J by 3 bases, 23 bases remained unmatched. The CDR3 extends over 20 amino acids.

Details on this clone: Other DNA sequences in the same sample also yield this CDR3. The chain recombines TRBV5-4 with TRBJ2-5; weak D call: TRBD1 (5 bases). Trimming took 4 bases from V and 4 from J, leaving 11 bases between them. Germline V gene sequence: CDR1 SGHNT, CDR2 YYREEE (reference sequence). The CDR3 sequence is 13 residues long. In nucleotides, the CDR3 is TGTGCCAGCAGCCTCAGGGTGGGAGAGACCCAGTACTTC. Protein sequence: CASSLRVGETQYF.

This clone was counted a few times. This rearrangement joins TRBV7-8 to TRBJ1-2; no clear D. Per the germline V gene, CDR1 is SGHVS and CDR2 is FQNEAQ. The CDR3 is 16 amino acids. Between the trimmed V and J ends, which lost 0 bases and 5 bases, there was a span of 16 bases. The CDR3 loop reads CASSLASGPGSYGYTF. The CDR3 region has the DNA TGTGCCAGCAGCTTAGCGTCCGGGCCAGGCTCTTATGGCTACACCTTC.

The CDR3 here is CASSLFQGNGANVLTF. The DNA for the CDR3 is TGTGCCAGCAGTTTATTCCAGGGGAATGGGGCCAACGTCCTGACTTTC. The chain is built from TRBV27 and TRBJ2-6; D perhaps matches TRBD1 (6 bases). The germline CDR1 and CDR2 sequences are MNHEY and SMNVEV (reference sequence). This CDR3 is 16 amino acids long. V lost 1 base to trimming and J lost 3 bases, with 10 bases between them.

This clone was picked up many times. The chain joins TRBV10-3 to TRBJ1-2; D is uncertain. Germline lookup yields CDR1 ENHRY and CDR2 SYGVKD. Trimming shortened V by 2 bases and J by 0 bases, and 4 bases separated the two germline ends. This CDR3 is built from 13 residues. The CDR3 DNA reads TGTGCCATCAGTGAGGGAGCTAACTATGGCTACACCTTC. As protein: CAISEGANYGYTF.

This chain joins TRBV28 and TRBJ2-4; weak D call: TRBD2 (6 bases). This CDR3 has 17 residues. The germline V gene has CDR1 MDHEN and CDR2 SYDVKM. V gave up 6 bases and J gave up 0 bases, with 18 bases separating them. The CDR3 protein is CASRSRLKEGAKNIQYF. CDR3 nucleotides: TGTGCCAGCAGATCCAGACTCAAGGAGGGAGCCAAAAACATTCAGTACTTC. The full variable domain, with the rest looked up from reference TRBV28 and TRBJ2-4, is DVKVTQSSRYLVKRTGEKVFLECVQDMDHENMFWYRQDPGLGLRLIYFSYDVKMKEKGDIPEGYSVSREKKERFSLILESASTNQTSMYLCASRSRLKEGAKNIQYFGAGTRLSVL.

This rearrangement joins TRBV4-2 to TRBJ2-1; no firm D call. The CDR3 sequence is 16 residues long. Trimming removed 0 bases at V and 0 bases at J, with 9 bases between. Per germline, CDR1 LGHNA and CDR2 YNFKEQ. In nucleotides, the CDR3 is TGTGCCAGCAGCCAAGAAAGCCGGAACTCCTACAATGAGCAGTTCTTC. Its translation is CASSQESRNSYNEQFF.

The chain has TRBV19 and TRBJ2-2, with 8 bases that match TRBD1. V was pared by 7 bases and J by 3 bases, with 4 bases of the junction left unmatched. The CDR3 has 14 amino acids. Germline CDR1 LNHDA, CDR2 SQIVND (reference sequence). CDR3 protein: CASTGQGHTGELFF. The DNA of the CDR3 is TGTGCCAGTACAGGACAGGGTCACACCGGGGAGCTGTTTTTT.

This clone has a single count. The chain carries TRBV6-5 and TRBJ1-1; perhaps TRBD1 as D (5 bases). The ends were cut back, 4 bases at V and 2 bases at J, with 11 bases in the middle. The CDR3 contains 14 residues. Per the germline V gene, CDR1 is MNHEY and CDR2 is SVGAGI. The DNA of the CDR3 is TGTGCCAGCAGTTTTGCGACAGCCAACACTGAAGCTTTCTTT. This gives the protein CASSFATANTEAFF.

This clone appeared a few times. The CDR3 reads CASSEWSGINQPQHF. The CDR3 DNA reads TGTGCCAGCAGTGAATGGTCGGGAATTAATCAGCCCCAGCATTTT. The chain recombines TRBV6-1 with TRBJ1-5; D remains unclear. Germline V gene sequence: CDR1 MNHNS, CDR2 SASEGT. Deletions cut 2 bases from V and 4 bases from J, with 12 bases between. CDR3 length equals 15 residues.

The rearrangement uses TRBV7-6 and TRBJ1-5; 10 nucleotides agree with TRBD1. The CDR3 runs to 13 residues. The junction had 3 bases not matched to a gene; V was cut back by 6 bases and J by 7 bases. Germline assignment: CDR1 SGHVS and CDR2 FNYEAQ. The CDR3 region is CASSRTGGQPQHF. The CDR3 bases are TGTGCCAGCAGTAGGACAGGGGGACAGCCCCAGCATTTT. Based on the CDR3 plus reference TRBV7-6 and TRBJ1-5, the full variable domain is GAGVSQSPRYKVTKRGQDVALRCDPISGHVSLYWYRQALGQGPEFLTYFNYEAQQDKSGLPNDRFSAERPEGSISTLTIQRTEQRDSAMYRCASSRTGGQPQHFGDGTRLSIL.

This clone came up a few times. The chain couples TRBV20-1 to TRBJ1-1; D gene ambiguous. CDR3 length equals 11 residues. V gave up 0 bases and J gave up 9 bases, with 8 bases separating them. Germline-derived CDR1 and CDR2 are DFQATT and SNEGSKA (reference sequence). CDR3 sequence reads: CSARDPQKAFF. DNA of the CDR3: TGCAGTGCTAGAGATCCCCAGAAAGCTTTCTTT.

The chain combines TRBV18 with TRBJ2-7; tentatively, D is TRBD2 (5 bases). V was trimmed by 3 bases and J by 2 bases, leaving 17 bases between them. CDR1 and CDR2 (germline): KGHSH, LQKENI. The CDR3 is 16 residues long. This CDR3 reads CASSPFVEGPTYEQYF. The CDR3 region has the DNA TGTGCCAGCTCACCCTTCGTCGAGGGCCCCACCTACGAGCAGTACTTC.

The chain combines TRBV19 with TRBJ2-7; 7 bases match TRBD2. J gave up 5 bases and V 2 bases, and 6 bases lay outside the gene matches. This CDR3 has 14 residues. Germline lookup yields CDR1 LNHDA and CDR2 SQIVND (reference sequence). The CDR3 DNA reads as TGTGCCAGTAGTATAAGAGCGGGATCCCACGAGCAGTACTTC. It is translated as CASSIRAGSHEQYF.

The chain links TRBV6-4 to TRBJ1-2; D is unresolved. V lost 6 bases to trimming and J lost 7 bases, with 9 bases between them. CDR3 size: 11 residues. The germline gives CDR1 MRHNA, CDR2 SNTAGT. CDR3 DNA sequence: TGTGCCAGCAGGACTCTGGGTGGCTACACCTTC. Amino acids: CASRTLGGYTF.

The chain is built from TRBV5-8 and TRBJ2-5, with unresolved D. There are 15 residues in the CDR3. V gave up 0 bases and J gave up 4 bases, with 13 bases separating them. CDR1 SGHTS and CDR2 YDEGEE come from the germline V gene. The DNA for the CDR3 is TGTGCCAGCAGCTTGGGGGCAGGCCCCGGAGAGACCCAGTACTTC. Its protein is CASSLGAGPGETQYF.

Of note for this clone: Different DNA sequences within this sample yield the same CDR3. This chain joins TRBV6-1 and TRBJ2-5; D is undetermined. Deletions cut 3 bases from V and 5 bases from J, with 10 bases between. Germline values: CDR1 MNHNS, CDR2 SASEGT. This CDR3 contains 13 residues. The CDR3, as DNA: TGTGCCAGCAGTGAGCAAGGGTTCGAGACCCAGTACTTC. It yields the protein CASSEQGFETQYF.

This clone was detected a few times. Other DNA sequences in the sample encode the same CDR3. The chain combines TRBV5-1 with TRBJ2-3; D is undetermined. This CDR3 has 11 residues. Deletions cut 2 bases from V and 2 bases from J, with 0 bases between. CDR1 SGHRS and CDR2 YFSETQ come from the germline V gene. CDR3 loop: CASSFTDTQYF. In DNA, the CDR3 is TGCGCCAGCAGCTTCACAGATACGCAGTATTTT.

This clone was detected a few times. The rearrangement links TRBV20-1 to TRBJ1-4, with no clear D. CDR3 length: 11 residues. V dropped 6 bases and J dropped 8 bases, with 10 bases sitting between them. Germline values: CDR1 DFQATT, CDR2 SNEGSKA (reference sequence). The CDR3, as DNA: TGCAGTGCAGAGGACGGGGAAAAACTGTTTTTT. Its protein product is CSAEDGEKLFF.

This clone appeared a few times. The chain has TRBV29-1 and TRBJ2-7, with 8 bases that match TRBD1. The J segment lost 5 bases and the V segment lost 7 bases, leaving 10 bases of the junction unmatched. Germline-derived CDR1 and CDR2 are SQVTM and ANQGSEA. The CDR3 runs to 13 residues. Here the CDR3 DNA reads TGCAGCGCTGCAAGGGGCAGGGGGCACGAGCAGTACTTC. It yields the protein CSAARGRGHEQYF.